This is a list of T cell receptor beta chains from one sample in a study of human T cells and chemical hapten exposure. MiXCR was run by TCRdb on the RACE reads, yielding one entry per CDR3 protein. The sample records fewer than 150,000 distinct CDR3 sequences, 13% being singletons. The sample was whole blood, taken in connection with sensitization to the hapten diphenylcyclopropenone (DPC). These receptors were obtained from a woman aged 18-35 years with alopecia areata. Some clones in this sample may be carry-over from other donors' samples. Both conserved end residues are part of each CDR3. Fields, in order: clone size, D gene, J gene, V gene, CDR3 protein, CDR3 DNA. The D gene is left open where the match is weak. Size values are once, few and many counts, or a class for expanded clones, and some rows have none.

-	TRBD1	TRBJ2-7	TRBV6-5	CASKTGGKVYEQYF	TGTGCCAGCAAAACAGGGGGGAAGGTCTACGAGCAGTACTTC
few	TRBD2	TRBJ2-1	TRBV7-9	CARSGGDFDEQFF	TGTGCCCGCTCGGGAGGGGATTTCGATGAGCAGTTCTTC
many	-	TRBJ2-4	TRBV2	CASSAFPAEFPKNIQYF	TGTGCCAGCAGTGCATTTCCGGCCGAGTTCCCAAAAAACATTCAGTACTTC
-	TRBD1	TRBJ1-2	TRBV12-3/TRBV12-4	CATHSGTGYGYTF	TGTGCCACCCACTCGGGGACAGGCTATGGCTACACCTTC
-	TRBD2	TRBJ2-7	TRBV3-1	CASSQGSGGAYEQYF	TGTGCCAGCAGCCAAGGTAGCGGGGGCGCCTACGAGCAGTACTTC
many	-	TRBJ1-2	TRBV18	CASSLSTANYGYTF	TGTGCCAGCTCACTTTCGACCGCGAACTATGGCTACACCTTC
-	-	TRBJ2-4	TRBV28	CASSSQGEDIQYF	TGTGCCAGCAGTTCCCAGGGGGAGGACATTCAGTACTTC
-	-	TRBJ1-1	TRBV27	CASSFVQGTEAFF	TGTGCCAGCAGTTTCGTACAGGGAACCGAAGCTTTCTTT
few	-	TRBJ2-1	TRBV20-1	CSARSDNEQFF	TGCAGTGCTAGATCGGACAATGAGCAGTTCTTC
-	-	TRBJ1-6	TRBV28	CAVGGGSSYNSPLHF	TGTGCCGTGGGCGGGGGGAGCTCCTATAATTCACCCCTCCACTTT
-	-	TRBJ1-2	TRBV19	CASSSGTNYGYTF	TGTGCCAGTAGTAGCGGCACCAACTATGGCTACACCTTC
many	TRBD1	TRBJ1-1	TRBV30	CAWRQGLNTEAFF	TGTGCCTGGCGACAGGGCCTGAACACTGAAGCTTTCTTT
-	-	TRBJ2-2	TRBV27	CASSKSGGAGELFF	TGTGCCAGCAGTAAATCTGGGGGCGCCGGGGAGCTGTTTTTT
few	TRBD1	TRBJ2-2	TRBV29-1	CSVEGTGNTGELFF	TGCAGCGTTGAAGGGACAGGGAACACCGGGGAGCTGTTTTTT
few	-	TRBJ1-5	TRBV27	CASSPASNQPQHF	TGTGCCAGCAGTCCAGCTAGCAATCAGCCCCAGCATTTT
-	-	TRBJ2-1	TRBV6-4	CASSDSRGYPQFF	TGTGCCAGCAGTGACTCCCGGGGGTACCCGCAGTTCTTC
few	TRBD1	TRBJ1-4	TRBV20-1	CSASPGTGLDEKLFF	TGCAGTGCTAGCCCCGGGACAGGCCTTGATGAAAAACTGTTTTTT
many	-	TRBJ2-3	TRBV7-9	CASSLDGGTDTQYF	TGTGCCAGCAGCTTAGACGGGGGCACAGATACGCAGTATTTT
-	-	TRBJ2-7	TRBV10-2	CASRAGQNTYEQYF	TGCGCCAGCAGGGCGGGGCAGAATACCTACGAGCAGTACTTC
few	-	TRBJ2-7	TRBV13	CASSYTGSSYEQYF	TGTGCCAGCAGCTATACAGGGTCTTCCTACGAGCAGTACTTC
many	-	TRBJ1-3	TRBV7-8	CASSLTGRAGNTIYF	TGTGCCAGCAGCTTAACAGGACGGGCTGGAAACACCATATATTTT
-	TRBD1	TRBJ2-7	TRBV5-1	CASRNRDRDSYEQYF	TGCGCCAGCAGGAACCGGGACAGGGACTCCTACGAGCAGTACTTC